Here is one TCR beta chain with its context. Original handling: Estimation of nucleated cell counts was performed using reference gene primer amplification. This table comes from immunoSEQ multiplex PCR, and its TCRdb copy is limited to in-frame clones, with some not included. The D gene and trimming were derived from the DNA, and the V and J assignments and clone size from that table. The data contain 300,000 or so clones, approximately 87% of them singletons. The CDR3 contains 11 residues. From germline, CDR1 is SEHNR and CDR2 FQNEAQ (reference sequence). Trimming at V came to 5 bases and at J to 12 bases, leaving 6 bases not matched to a gene. The sample comes from a study of blood T cell repertoires in COVID-19. Looking at the study overall: Acute and convalescent COVID-19 samples came from the United States, Italy and Spain. Sources were T cells, B-cell-depleted T cells, or PBMCs; the material itself was cDNA or gDNA.

What was sequenced was peripheral blood. The receptor's source is a woman in her 40s who had recovered from COVID-19. This rearrangement joins TRBV7-9 to TRBJ1-2, with 7 positions matching TRBD1. The CDR3 region has the DNA TGTGCCAGCAGCCCGGGACAGAGCCACACCTTC. Protein sequence: CASSPGQSHTF.